Detailed here is one TCR beta chain. Its target is unknown. Sequenced by immunoSEQ multiplex PCR; TCRdb stores in-frame clones only, minus some. The table records roughly 24,000 clones, over 75% of them present only once. The record originates from a study of T cells in localized non-small cell lung cancer. Findings and caveats of the study: There was higher T cell clonality in uninvolved adjacent lung than in tumor, and it was highest there.

The source material was peripheral blood, sampled before any cancer treatment. This clonotype was obtained from a man between 40 and 69 years old with stage III squamous cell lung carcinoma.

CDR3 bases: TGTGCCTGGAGCGCTACCCGTCTGGAGGTACTCGAGCAGTACTTC. This translates into CAWSATRLEVLEQYF. The chain carries TRBV30 and TRBJ2-7; TRBD2 might be the D (5 bases). From germline, CDR1 is GTSNPN and CDR2 SVGIG (reference sequence). The CDR3 is made up of 15 amino acids. V lost 3 bases to trimming and J lost 6 bases, with 21 bases between them.